This T cell receptor beta chain was sequenced in a study of liver allograft versus peripheral blood T cells. As for the study in general: Repertoires of T cell receptors in transplanted livers were compared with recipients' peripheral blood repertoires.

TCRdb redid the calling of the reads with MiXCR, one entry per CDR3 protein. Here the sample spans around 2,800 distinct CDR3 sequences, 13% to 15% being singletons. Study results and limitations: Intra-allograft T cell receptor repertoires in the liver reportedly differed from peripheral blood repertoires.

This clonotype was detected ten times or more. The antigen is not known. This CDR3 is built from 12 residues. The ends were cut back, 1 base at V and 9 bases at J, with 10 bases in the middle. Per germline, CDR1 SEHNR and CDR2 FQNEAQ (reference sequence). The chain combines TRBV7-9 with TRBJ2-7, with D possibly TRBD1 on 5 matching bases. This receptor was taken from a human patient who had a liver transplant. Certain T cells may be donor cells from the graft. Written as DNA, the CDR3 is TGTGCCAGCAGCTTAGTAGGGGTTGCGCAGTACTTC. It specifies CASSLVGVAQYF.